This passage covers 13 T cell receptor beta chains from one sample sequenced in a study of T cell responses to AZD1222 COVID-19 vaccine. The table came from immunoSEQ multiplex PCR; TCRdb's copy has only in-frame clones and leaves some out. The sample has 150,000 to 160,000 clones, roughly nine tenths seen once. The specimen comprised peripheral blood, sampled on day 0 of AZD1222 vaccination. The receptors derive from an adult in good health.

This clone occurred once. The genes are TRBV6-5 and TRBJ1-2; D might be TRBD1 (6 bases). Germline V CDR1 and CDR2: MNHEY, SVGAGI. CDR3 length: 13 residues. Trimming removed 6 bases at V and 8 bases at J, with 16 bases between. This CDR3 reads CASRRTVQGGYTF. DNA for the CDR3: TGTGCCAGCAGGCGGACAGTCCAGGGAGGCTACACCTTC.

V is TRBV2 and J is TRBJ2-5; 9 bases agree with TRBD1. This CDR3 spans 13 amino acids. The J segment lost 5 bases and the V segment lost 5 bases, leaving 3 bases of the junction unmatched. Germline V gene data show CDR1 as SNHLY and CDR2 as FYNNEI. This CDR3 reads CASSSTGGETQYF. The DNA for the CDR3 is TGTGCCAGCAGTTCGACAGGGGGGGAGACCCAGTACTTC.

The genes are TRBV9 and TRBJ2-7; 7 positions match TRBD1. Germline V gene data show CDR1 as SGDLS and CDR2 as YYNGEE. This CDR3 region has 14 residues. J lost 2 bases, V lost 2 bases, and 4 bases had no gene match. The CDR3 sequence: CASSVGQATYEQYF. The CDR3 DNA sequence: TGTGCCAGCAGCGTTGGACAGGCGACCTACGAGCAGTACTTC.

The rearrangement links TRBV7-8 to TRBJ1-4; D is perhaps TRBD1 (6 bases). V lost 3 bases and J 1 base, leaving 9 bases between the germline ends. Germline CDR1 reads SGHVS; CDR2 reads FQNEAQ. This CDR3 spans 15 amino acids. CDR3 DNA sequence: TGTGCCAGCAGCTTTACAGGGATAACTAATGAAAAACTGTTTTTT. Translation: CASSFTGITNEKLFF.

This clone was detected once. The chain links TRBV7-2 to TRBJ1-1; D gene ambiguous. In germline, CDR1 is SGHTA, CDR2 FQGNSA. V lost 5 bases and J lost 0, with 7 bases in between. The CDR3 loop spans 13 amino acids. CDR3 residues: CASSTGVNTEAFF. The CDR3 region has the DNA TGTGCCAGCAGCACTGGGGTGAACACTGAAGCTTTCTTT.

The genes are TRBV3-1 (or the pseudogene TRBV3-2) and TRBJ1-1; 9 bases map to TRBD1. The CDR3 has 15 residues. V trimming: 4 bases; J trimming: 5 bases; junction bases outside the gene matches: 8. Looked up from germline, CDR1 is LGHDT and CDR2 is YNNKEL (reference sequence). Here the CDR3 DNA reads TGTGCCAGCAGCCCGCCACAGGGGGCGTTTACTGAAGCTTTCTTT. Translated: CASSPPQGAFTEAFF.

A note on this clone: At one boundary the junction diverges from the germline segment, which might be a read error. The chain is built from TRBV7-7 and TRBJ2-2; unclear D gene. CDR3 length: 14 amino acids. Germline CDR1 and CDR2: SSHAT and FNYEAQ (reference sequence). The CDR3 is CASSLNWGTGELFF. The CDR3 DNA is TGTGCTAGCAGCTTAAATTGGGGCACCGGGGAGCTGTTTTTT.

The sample holds one count of this clone. The chain carries TRBV25-1 and TRBJ1-3, with D perhaps matching TRBD1 (5 bases). There are 17 residues in the CDR3. Germline CDR1 and CDR2: MGHDK and SYGVNS. Trimming removed 4 bases at V and 0 bases at J, with 16 bases between. Written as DNA, the CDR3 is TGTGCCAGCAGTGCCGGGACCGGGTTCCCCTCTGGAAACACCATATATTTT. Protein product: CASSAGTGFPSGNTIYF.

J is TRBJ2-6 and V is TRBV5-1, with D hard to call. The CDR3 contains 18 residues. V lost 0 bases, J lost 0 bases, and 13 bases lay in between. Looked up from germline, CDR1 is SGHRS and CDR2 is YFSETQ. The CDR3: CASSLVSDGSSGANVLTF. DNA of the CDR3: TGCGCCAGCAGCTTGGTCTCGGACGGTAGCTCTGGGGCCAACGTCCTGACTTTC.

J is TRBJ1-2 and V is TRBV7-9; D call uncertain. V lost 0 bases and J lost 7, with 15 bases in between. CDR1 is SEHNR, CDR2 FQNEAQ, per germline (reference sequence). This CDR3 has 15 amino acids. The CDR3 loop is CASSLAGANSIGYTF. The CDR3 nucleotides read TGTGCCAGCAGCTTAGCTGGCGCCAACTCGATTGGCTACACCTTC.

The V and J genes are TRBV30 and TRBJ2-3; D unresolved. The CDR3 spans 14 residues. Germline-derived CDR1 and CDR2 are GTSNPN and SVGIG (reference sequence). V lost 2 bases, J lost 0 bases, and 9 bases lay in between. The CDR3 DNA reads as TGTGCCTGGAGTTGGCGAAAAAGCACAGATACGCAGTATTTT. Its protein product is CAWSWRKSTDTQYF.

This chain connects TRBV5-4 to TRBJ2-1, with 11 bases matching TRBD2. The CDR3 has 15 amino acids. CDR1 SGHNT and CDR2 YYREEE come from the germline V gene (reference sequence). V lost 5 bases to trimming and J lost 3 bases; unmatched junction nucleotides: 4. In nucleotides, the CDR3 is TGTGCCAGCAGACCACTAGCGGGGGTCTACAATGAGCAGTTCTTC. Translated, it gives CASRPLAGVYNEQFF.

The V call is TRBV24-1, the J call TRBJ2-7; 10 bases line up with TRBD2. The CDR3 runs to 14 residues. CDR1 KGHDR and CDR2 SFDVKD come from the germline V gene. Trimming took 11 bases from V and 0 from J; bases not matched to a gene: 6. The CDR3 bases are TGTGCCAGGGATCCTAGCGGGAGCTCCTACGAGCAGTACTTC. Residues: CARDPSGSSYEQYF.